Listed below are T cell receptor beta chains from one sample, sequenced in a study of blood T cell repertoires in COVID-19. Libraries were prepared by immunoSEQ multiplex PCR; TCRdb keeps only in-frame clonotypes and omits some of them. The sample contains about 86,000 clones, roughly 83% of which appear only once. Sequencing was done on a sample of peripheral blood. These receptors came from a woman aged 80 or over with active or convalescent COVID-19. Each CDR3 is given with its conserved first and last residue. D genes are given only for firm matches. Some rows mark clone size as missing; the rest say once, few, many or name a class of expanded clone.

>TRBJ2-7|.|TRBV7-6|.
TGTGCCAGCAGCCCCGAAGACAACAGGGTACTCAACTTC
CASSPEDNRVLNF
>TRBJ1-1|.|TRBV19|TRBD1
TGTGCCAGTAGTATTAATGAGGGGACAGGGATGAACACTGAAGCTTTCTTT
CASSINEGTGMNTEAFF
>TRBJ1-1|.|TRBV5-1|.
TGCGCCAGCAGCTTGGGAGGGGGGAACACTGAAGCTTTCTTT
CASSLGGGNTEAFF
>TRBJ2-1|.|TRBV4-2|TRBD2
TGTGCCAGCAGCCAGAGGACTAGCGTCCGTGAGCAGTTCTTC
CASSQRTSVREQFF
>TRBJ1-5|.|TRBV6-2/TRBV6-3|.
TGTGCCAGCAGCCCCCCCGGAGGGGATAACAATCAGCCCCAGCATTTT
CASSPPGGDNNQPQHF
>TRBJ2-7|.|TRBV5-1|TRBD1
TGCGCCAGCAGCTTGACAGGGGACATGGGTGGATACGAGCAGTACTTC
CASSLTGDMGGYEQYF
>TRBJ2-5|.|TRBV19|.
TGTGCCAGTAGTATACAGGGGATCGGAGAGACCCAGTACTTC
CASSIQGIGETQYF
>TRBJ1-1|.|TRBV6-6|TRBD1
TGTGCCGGTTCGACAGGGGCGAACACTGAAGCTTTCTTT
CAGSTGANTEAFF
>TRBJ1-5|.|TRBV19|.
TGTGCCAGTAGTATTTTTCAGGGCAATCAGCCCCAGCATTTT
CASSIFQGNQPQHF
>TRBJ1-4|.|TRBV3-1/TRBV3-2|TRBD1
TGTGCCAGCAGCCAAATGACAGGGCTAAATGAAAAACTGTTTTTT
CASSQMTGLNEKLFF
>TRBJ2-1|.|TRBV5-1|TRBD2
TGCGCCAGCAGCCCACTAGCGGGAGGCTACAATGAGCAGTTCTTC
CASSPLAGGYNEQFF
>TRBJ2-3|.|TRBV20-1|TRBD2
TGCAGTGCTGGACTAGCCTATACGCAGTATTTT
CSAGLAYTQYF
>TRBJ1-5|.|TRBV7-8|TRBD1
TGTGCCAGCAGCGAATGGACAGGCGGCCAGCCCCAGCATTTT
CASSEWTGGQPQHF
>TRBJ1-2|.|TRBV5-4|TRBD1
TGTGCCAGCAGCTTTGACAGGGGTTTTCAGAACTATGGCTACACCTTC
CASSFDRGFQNYGYTF
>TRBJ2-5|few|TRBV7-8|TRBD2
TGTGCCAGCAGCTTAAGGCAAGCGGGAACGATCGAGACCCAGTACTTC
CASSLRQAGTIETQYF
>TRBJ1-1|.|TRBV7-2|.
TGTGCCAGCAGCTTAGTTGTTAGGAACACTGAAGCTTTCTTT
CASSLVVRNTEAFF
>TRBJ1-6|.|TRBV28|TRBD1
TGTGCCAGCAGTTTAGGACAGGGAAGGACCTATAATTCACCCCTCCACTTT
CASSLGQGRTYNSPLHF
>TRBJ2-4|.|TRBV5-4|TRBD1
TGTGCCAGCAGCTTCACAGGGGGGACGAACATTCAGTACTTC
CASSFTGGTNIQYF
>TRBJ1-5|.|TRBV9|.
TGTGCCAGCAGCCCCCAGGGTGAGAGCAATCAGCCCCAGCATTTT
CASSPQGESNQPQHF
>TRBJ2-5|.|TRBV5-1|.
TGCGCCAGCAGCGTCACTGACAAGGCCGACCAGTACTTC
CASSVTDKADQYF
>TRBJ1-5|.|TRBV6-5|.
TGTGCCAGCGGGGGAGGGGGTCATCAGCCCCAGCATTTT
CASGGGGHQPQHF
>TRBJ2-5|few|TRBV7-2|TRBD2
TGTGCCAGCAGCTTAGCCCCGACTAGCACCCAAGAGACCCAGTACTTC
CASSLAPTSTQETQYF
>TRBJ2-1|.|TRBV18|TRBD1
TGTGCCAGCTCACCTACAGGGGGACTCTACAATGAGCAGTTCTTC
CASSPTGGLYNEQFF
>TRBJ2-7|once|TRBV5-1|TRBD2
TGCGCCAGCAGCTTTGCTAGCGGGACCTACGAGCAGTACTTC
CASSFASGTYEQYF
>TRBJ2-3|once|TRBV24-1|.
TGTGCCACCAGTGATTTGAAGACAGGACCAGATACGCAGTATTTT
CATSDLKTGPDTQYF
>TRBJ2-5|.|TRBV6-4|TRBD1
TGTGCCAGCAGCCTTAACAGGGGGGAGACCCAGTACTTC
CASSLNRGETQYF
>TRBJ2-7|.|TRBV10-3|TRBD2
TGTGCCATCAGCCTTAGCGGGAGGAACTCCTACGAGCAGTACTTC
CAISLSGRNSYEQYF
>TRBJ2-7|once|TRBV7-2|.
TGTGCCAGCAGCTTAGTTGGTAGAGGAGCCTACGAGCAGTACTTC
CASSLVGRGAYEQYF
>TRBJ1-3|.|TRBV6-5|TRBD1
TGTGCCAGCAGTTCCACAGGGGATGCAGGAAACACCATATATTTT
CASSSTGDAGNTIYF
>TRBJ2-7|.|TRBV6-5|TRBD1
TGTGCCAGCAGACAGGGGGACGAAGAGCAGTACTTC
CASRQGDEEQYF
>TRBJ2-3|.|TRBV9|TRBD2
TGTGCCAGCAGCGTAGCGGGGGGGCCACCCACAGATACGCAGTATTTT
CASSVAGGPPTDTQYF
>TRBJ1-1|.|TRBV19|.
TGTGCCAGTAGTATAGTTCCGGGGGAACGAGCTTTCTTT
CASSIVPGERAFF
>TRBJ1-1|.|TRBV2|TRBD1
TGTGCCAGCAGTGTCGACAGGGCCACTGAAGCTTTCTTT
CASSVDRATEAFF
>TRBJ1-5|.|TRBV29-1|TRBD1
TGCAGCGCCGGACAGGGGAGCAATCAGCCCCAGCATTTT
CSAGQGSNQPQHF
>TRBJ1-2|.|TRBV28|.
TGTGCCAGCAGTTTAGTCGCGCAGGGTGGCTACACCTTC
CASSLVAQGGYTF
>TRBJ2-1|.|TRBV9|.
TGTGCCAGCAGCCCCCAGGGCCAGGCGACGATAAGATACAATGAGCAGTTCTTC
CASSPQGQATIRYNEQFF
>TRBJ2-7|.|TRBV11-3|TRBD2
TGTGCCAGCAGCGTTGCCAGCGGGAGCTACGAGCAGTACTTC
CASSVASGSYEQYF
>TRBJ1-1|.|TRBV5-1|TRBD1
TGCGCCAGCAGCTTGGGTCCGACAGGGCGAGGGACTGAAGCTTTCTTT
CASSLGPTGRGTEAFF
>TRBJ2-2|few|TRBV19|TRBD1
TGTGCCTCTAAGGACAGGACGAACACCGGGGAGCTGTTTTTT
CASKDRTNTGELFF
>TRBJ2-5|.|TRBV28|.
TGTGCCAGCAGCACAGACGGACAGCTTCAAGAGACCCAGTACTTC
CASSTDGQLQETQYF
>TRBJ2-2|.|TRBV6-2/TRBV6-3|.
TGTGCCAGCAGTCTTCAGGGGTATGGGGAGCTGTTTTTT
CASSLQGYGELFF
>TRBJ2-1|.|TRBV6-4|TRBD2
TGTGCCAGCAGTGTTAGCGGGTCTTCCTACAATGAGCAGTTCTTC
CASSVSGSSYNEQFF